This T cell receptor beta chain was sequenced in a study of blood T cell repertoires in COVID-19. Measured with immunoSEQ multiplex PCR; TCRdb has only the in-frame clones, and not every one. This sample has around 90,000 clones, with around 92% found just once. Sequencing input: peripheral blood. The receptor was derived from a woman aged 60-75 years with active COVID-19.

For the CDR3, the DNA is TGTGCCAGTAGTATCGGAGGACAGGGGGCCGGGGAGCTGTTTTTT. Translating gives CASSIGGQGAGELFF. The chain carries TRBV19 and TRBJ2-2, with 10 bases identical to TRBD1. Trimming at V came to 3 bases and at J to 6 bases, leaving 4 bases not matched to a gene. This CDR3 has 15 amino acids. Per germline, CDR1 LNHDA and CDR2 SQIVND (reference sequence).